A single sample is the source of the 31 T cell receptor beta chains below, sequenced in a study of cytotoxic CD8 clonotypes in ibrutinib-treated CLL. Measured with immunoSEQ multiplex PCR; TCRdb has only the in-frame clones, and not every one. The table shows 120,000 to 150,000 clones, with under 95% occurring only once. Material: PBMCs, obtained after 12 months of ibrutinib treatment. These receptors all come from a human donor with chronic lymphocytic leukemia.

CDR3 loop: CATGTSGRRNNEQFF. The CDR3 bases are TGTGCCACCGGGACTAGCGGGAGACGGAACAATGAGCAGTTCTTC. The V call is TRBV15, the J call TRBJ2-1, with TRBD2 matching 14 bases. The J segment lost 5 bases and the V segment lost 8 bases, leaving 5 bases of the junction unmatched. The CDR3 runs 15 residues. The V gene's germline CDR1 is LNHNV and CDR2 YYDKDF (reference sequence).

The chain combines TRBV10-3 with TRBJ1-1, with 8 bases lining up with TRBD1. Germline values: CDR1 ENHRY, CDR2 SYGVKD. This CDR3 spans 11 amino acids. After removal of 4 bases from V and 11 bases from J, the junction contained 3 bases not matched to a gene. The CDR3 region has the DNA TGTGCCATCAGTGCAGGGGGCGCCGCTTTCTTT. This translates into CAISAGGAAFF.

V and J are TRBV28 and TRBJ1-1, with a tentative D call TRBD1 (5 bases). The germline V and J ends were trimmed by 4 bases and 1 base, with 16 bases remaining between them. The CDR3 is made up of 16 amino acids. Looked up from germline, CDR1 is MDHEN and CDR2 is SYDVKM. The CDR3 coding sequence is TGTGCCAGCAGTTCCCCCCTGGGGCAGGCGAACACTGAAGCTTTCTTT. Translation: CASSSPLGQANTEAFF.

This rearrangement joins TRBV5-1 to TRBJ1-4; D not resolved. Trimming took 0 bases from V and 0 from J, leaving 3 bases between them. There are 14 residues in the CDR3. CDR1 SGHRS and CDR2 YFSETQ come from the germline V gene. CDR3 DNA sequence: TGCGCCAGCAGCTTGGAACCAACTAATGAAAAACTGTTTTTT. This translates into CASSLEPTNEKLFF. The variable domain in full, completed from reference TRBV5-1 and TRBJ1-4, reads KAGVTQTPRYLIKTRGQQVTLSCSPISGHRSVSWYQQTPGQGLQFLFEYFSETQRNKGNFPGRFSGRQFSNSRSEMNVSTLELGDSALYLCASSLEPTNEKLFFGSGTQLSVL.

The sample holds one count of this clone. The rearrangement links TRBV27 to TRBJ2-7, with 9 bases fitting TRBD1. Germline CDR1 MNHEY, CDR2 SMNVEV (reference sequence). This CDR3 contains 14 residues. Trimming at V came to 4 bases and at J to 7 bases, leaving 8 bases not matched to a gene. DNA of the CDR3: TGTGCCAGCAGTTGGGGACAGGGAATGGGAGAGCAGTACTTC. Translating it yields CASSWGQGMGEQYF.

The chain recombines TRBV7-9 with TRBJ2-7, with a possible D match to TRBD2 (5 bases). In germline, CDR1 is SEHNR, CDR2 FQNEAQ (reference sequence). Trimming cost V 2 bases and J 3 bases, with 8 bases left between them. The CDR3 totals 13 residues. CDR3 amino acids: CASSLNGLYEQYF. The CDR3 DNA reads TGTGCCAGCAGCTTAAACGGACTCTACGAGCAGTACTTC.

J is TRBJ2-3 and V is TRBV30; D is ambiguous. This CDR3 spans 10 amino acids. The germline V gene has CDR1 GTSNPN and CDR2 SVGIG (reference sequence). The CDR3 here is CGLLTDTQYF. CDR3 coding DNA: TGTGGACTCCTCACAGATACGCAGTATTTT.

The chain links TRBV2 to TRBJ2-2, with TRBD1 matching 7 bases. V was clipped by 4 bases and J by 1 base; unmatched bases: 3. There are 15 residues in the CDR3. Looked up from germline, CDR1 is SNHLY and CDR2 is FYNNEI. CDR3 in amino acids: CASSVGTVNTGELFF. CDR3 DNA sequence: TGTGCCAGCAGTGTGGGGACAGTGAACACCGGGGAGCTGTTTTTT.

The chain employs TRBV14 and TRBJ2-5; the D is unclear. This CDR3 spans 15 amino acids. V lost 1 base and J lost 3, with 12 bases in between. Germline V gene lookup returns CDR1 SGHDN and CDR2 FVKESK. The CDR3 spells CASSQGLRSKETQYF. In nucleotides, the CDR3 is TGTGCCAGCAGCCAAGGTCTGCGGAGCAAAGAGACCCAGTACTTC.

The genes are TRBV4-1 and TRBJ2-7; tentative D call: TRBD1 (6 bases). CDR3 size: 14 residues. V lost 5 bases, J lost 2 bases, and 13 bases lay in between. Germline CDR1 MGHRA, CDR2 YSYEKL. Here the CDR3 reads CASSDGDTPYEQYF. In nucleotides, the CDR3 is TGCGCCAGCAGCGATGGGGACACCCCCTACGAGCAGTACTTC.

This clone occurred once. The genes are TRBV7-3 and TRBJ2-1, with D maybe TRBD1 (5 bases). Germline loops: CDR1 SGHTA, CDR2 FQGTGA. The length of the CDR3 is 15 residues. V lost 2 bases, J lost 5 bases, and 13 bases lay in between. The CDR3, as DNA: TGTGCCAGCAGCTTATTTGGGGCCAACAACAATGAGCAGTTCTTC. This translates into CASSLFGANNNEQFF.

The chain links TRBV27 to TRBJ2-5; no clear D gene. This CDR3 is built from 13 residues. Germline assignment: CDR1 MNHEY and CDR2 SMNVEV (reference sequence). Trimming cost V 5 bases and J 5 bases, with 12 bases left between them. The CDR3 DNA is TGTGCCAGCAGTCCCCGGCTGACTGAGACCCAGTACTTC. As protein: CASSPRLTETQYF.

CDR3 nucleotides: TGCAGCGTAGATACCCCCGCTTCCTTGACTTGGACGTACAATGAGCAGTTCTTC. Amino acid sequence: CSVDTPASLTWTYNEQFF. V and J are TRBV29-1 and TRBJ2-1; D remains ambiguous. V lost 6 bases to trimming and J lost 4 bases, with 28 bases between them. This CDR3 is 18 amino acids long. The V gene's germline CDR1 is SQVTM and CDR2 ANQGSEA.

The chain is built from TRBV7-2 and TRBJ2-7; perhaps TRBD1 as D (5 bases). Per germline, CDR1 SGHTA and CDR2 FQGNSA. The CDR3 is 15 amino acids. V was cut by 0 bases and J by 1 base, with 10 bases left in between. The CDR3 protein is CASSLASSGSYEQYF. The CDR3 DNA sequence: TGTGCCAGCAGCTTAGCGTCGTCAGGGTCCTACGAGCAGTACTTC.

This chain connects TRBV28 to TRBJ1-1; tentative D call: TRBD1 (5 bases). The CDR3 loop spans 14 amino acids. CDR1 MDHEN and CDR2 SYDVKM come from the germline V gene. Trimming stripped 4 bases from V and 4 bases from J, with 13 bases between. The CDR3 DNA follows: TGTGCCAGCAGTTACCACGGGGGGTCCACTGAAGCTTTCTTT. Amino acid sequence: CASSYHGGSTEAFF.

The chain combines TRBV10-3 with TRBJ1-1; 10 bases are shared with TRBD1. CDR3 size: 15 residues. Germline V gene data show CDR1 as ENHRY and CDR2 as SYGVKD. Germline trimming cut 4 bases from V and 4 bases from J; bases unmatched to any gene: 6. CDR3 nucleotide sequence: TGTGCCATCAGTGGAATGGACAGGGGGTTCACTGAAGCTTTCTTT. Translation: CAISGMDRGFTEAFF.

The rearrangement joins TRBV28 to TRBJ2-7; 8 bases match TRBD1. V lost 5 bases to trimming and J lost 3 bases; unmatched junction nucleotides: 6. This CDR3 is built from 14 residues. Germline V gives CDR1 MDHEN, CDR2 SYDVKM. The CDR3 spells CASSKGQAHYEQYF. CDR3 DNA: TGTGCCAGCAGTAAGGGACAGGCGCACTACGAGCAGTACTTC.

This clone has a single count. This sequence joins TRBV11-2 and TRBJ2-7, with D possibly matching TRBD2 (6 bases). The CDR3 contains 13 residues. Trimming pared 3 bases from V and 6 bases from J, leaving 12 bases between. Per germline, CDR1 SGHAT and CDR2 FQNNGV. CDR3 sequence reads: CASSLGLASEQYF. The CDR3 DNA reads TGTGCCAGCAGCTTGGGTCTAGCGTCCGAGCAGTACTTC.

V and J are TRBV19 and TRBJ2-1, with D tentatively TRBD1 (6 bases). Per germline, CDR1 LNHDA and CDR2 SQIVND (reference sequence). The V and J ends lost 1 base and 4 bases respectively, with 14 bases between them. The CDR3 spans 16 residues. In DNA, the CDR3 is TGTGCCAGTAGTATAGGTAGGGGGTTAGGGTACAATGAGCAGTTCTTC. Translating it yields CASSIGRGLGYNEQFF.

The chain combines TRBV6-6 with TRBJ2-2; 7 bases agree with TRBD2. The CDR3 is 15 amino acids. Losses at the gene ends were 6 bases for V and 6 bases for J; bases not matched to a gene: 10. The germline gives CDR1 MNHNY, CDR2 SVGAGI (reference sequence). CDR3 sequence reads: CASSPWTRGAGELFF. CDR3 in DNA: TGTGCCAGCAGCCCCTGGACTAGGGGCGCCGGGGAGCTGTTTTTT.

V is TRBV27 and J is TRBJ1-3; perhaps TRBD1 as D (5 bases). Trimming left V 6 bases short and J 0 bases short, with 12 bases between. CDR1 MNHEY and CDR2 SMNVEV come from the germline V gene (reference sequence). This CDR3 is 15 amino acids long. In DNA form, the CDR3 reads TGTGCCAGCAGCCCCCGGGGGGGCTCTGGAAACACCATATATTTT. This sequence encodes CASSPRGGSGNTIYF.

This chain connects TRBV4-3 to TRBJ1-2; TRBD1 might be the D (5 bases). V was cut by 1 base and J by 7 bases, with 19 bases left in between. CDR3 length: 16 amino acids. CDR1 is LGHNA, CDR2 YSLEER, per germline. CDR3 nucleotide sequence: TGCGCCAGCAGCCAAGGTCCGGACGGGGGATTAGGTGGCTACACCTTC. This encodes CASSQGPDGGLGGYTF.

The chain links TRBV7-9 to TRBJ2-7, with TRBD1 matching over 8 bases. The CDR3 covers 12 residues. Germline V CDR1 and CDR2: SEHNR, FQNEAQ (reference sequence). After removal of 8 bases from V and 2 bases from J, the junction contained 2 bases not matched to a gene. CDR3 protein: CASGTGTYEQYF. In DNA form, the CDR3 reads TGTGCCAGCGGGACAGGAACCTACGAGCAGTACTTC.

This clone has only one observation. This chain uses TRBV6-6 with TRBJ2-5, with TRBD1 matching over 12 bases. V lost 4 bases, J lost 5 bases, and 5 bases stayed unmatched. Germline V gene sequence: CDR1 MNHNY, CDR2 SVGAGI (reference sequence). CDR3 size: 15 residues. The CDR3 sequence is CASSSGQGAGETQYF. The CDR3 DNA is TGTGCCAGCAGTTCGGGACAGGGGGCAGGGGAGACCCAGTACTTC.

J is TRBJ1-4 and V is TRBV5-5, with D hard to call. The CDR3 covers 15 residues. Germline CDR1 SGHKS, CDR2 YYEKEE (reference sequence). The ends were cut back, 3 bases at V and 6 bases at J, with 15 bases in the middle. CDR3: CASSYTTRGDEKLFF. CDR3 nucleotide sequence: TGTGCCAGCAGCTATACTACCCGTGGGGATGAAAAACTGTTTTTT.

The CDR3 sequence: CASSPGVLQGADTQYF. DNA for the CDR3: TGCGCCAGCAGCCCGGGGGTCCTCCAAGGAGCGGATACGCAGTATTTT. This rearrangement joins TRBV5-1 to TRBJ2-3; tentatively, D is TRBD2 (6 bases). The V gene lost 4 bases and the J gene lost 6 bases, with 21 bases spanning the gap. CDR3 length: 16 amino acids. The germline V gene has CDR1 SGHRS and CDR2 YFSETQ.

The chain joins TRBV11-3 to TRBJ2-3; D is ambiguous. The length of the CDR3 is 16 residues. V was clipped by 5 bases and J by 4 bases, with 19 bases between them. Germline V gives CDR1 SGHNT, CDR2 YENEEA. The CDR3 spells CASSLRTQNRADTQYF. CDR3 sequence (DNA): TGTGCCAGCAGCCTCCGGACCCAGAACCGCGCAGATACGCAGTATTTT. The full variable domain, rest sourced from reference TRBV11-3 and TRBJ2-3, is EAGVVQSPRYKIIEKKQPVAFWCNPISGHNTLYWYLQNLGQGPELLIRYENEEAVDDSQLPKDRFSAERLKGVDSTLKIQPAELGDSAVYLCASSLRTQNRADTQYFGPGTRLTVL.

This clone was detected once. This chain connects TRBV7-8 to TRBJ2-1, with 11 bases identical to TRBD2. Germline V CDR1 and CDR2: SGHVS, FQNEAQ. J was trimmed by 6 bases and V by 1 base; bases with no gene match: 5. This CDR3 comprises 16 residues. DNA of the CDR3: TGTGCCAGCAGCTTAGAGCTAGCGGGAGGCCCCAATGAGCAGTTCTTC. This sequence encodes CASSLELAGGPNEQFF. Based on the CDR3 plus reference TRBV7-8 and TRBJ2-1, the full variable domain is GAGVSQSPRYKVAKRGQDVALRCDPISGHVSLFWYQQALGQGPEFLTYFQNEAQLDKSGLPSDRFFAERPEGSVSTLKIQRTQQEDSAVYLCASSLELAGGPNEQFFGPGTRLTVL.

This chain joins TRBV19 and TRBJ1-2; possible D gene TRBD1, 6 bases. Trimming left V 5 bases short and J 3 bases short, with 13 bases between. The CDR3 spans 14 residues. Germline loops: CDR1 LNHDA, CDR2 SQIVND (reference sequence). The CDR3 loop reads CASSPPPGDYGYTF. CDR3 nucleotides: TGTGCCAGTAGTCCTCCCCCAGGGGACTATGGCTACACCTTC. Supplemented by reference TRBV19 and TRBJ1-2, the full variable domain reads DGGITQSPKYLFRKEGQNVTLSCEQNLNHDAMYWYRQDPGQGLRLIYYSQIVNDFQKGDIAEGYSVSREKKESFPLTVTSAQKNPTAFYLCASSPPPGDYGYTFGSGTRLTVV.

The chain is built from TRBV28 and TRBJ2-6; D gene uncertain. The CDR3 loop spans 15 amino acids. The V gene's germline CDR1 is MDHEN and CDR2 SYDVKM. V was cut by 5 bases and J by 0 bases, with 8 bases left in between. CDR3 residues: CASSPGNSGANVLTF. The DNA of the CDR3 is TGTGCCAGCAGTCCGGGCAACTCTGGGGCCAACGTCCTGACTTTC.

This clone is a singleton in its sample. CDR3 protein: CASSSSSMNTEAFF. CDR3 nucleotide sequence: TGTGCCAGCAGCTCCAGCAGCATGAACACTGAAGCTTTCTTT. V gene TRBV7-9 combines with J gene TRBJ1-1; D is unresolved. Germline loops: CDR1 SEHNR, CDR2 FQNEAQ (reference sequence). Trimming left V 4 bases short and J 0 bases short, with 9 bases between. The CDR3 has 14 amino acids.